Below, 31 T cell receptor beta chains from the same sample are listed, as sequenced in a study of T cells in localized non-small cell lung cancer. Measured with immunoSEQ multiplex PCR; TCRdb has only the in-frame clones, and not every one. The sample includes about 33,000 clones, about 89% of them seen just once. The material sequenced was PBMCs, taken before any cancer treatment. The receptors were gathered from a man aged 35 to 69 with stage II lung adenocarcinoma.

The chain has TRBV6-6 and TRBJ1-1, with no clear D. With 7 bases removed from V and 2 bases from J, the gap between germline ends came to 11 bases. Germline V gene sequence: CDR1 MNHNY, CDR2 SVGAGI (reference sequence). This CDR3 comprises 13 residues. CDR3 sequence reads: CASKGPSNTEAFF. The CDR3 DNA follows: TGTGCCAGCAAGGGTCCGAGCAACACTGAAGCTTTCTTT.

The rearrangement uses TRBV28 and TRBJ1-2; D uncertain. The germline V gene encodes CDR1 MDHEN and CDR2 SYDVKM. The CDR3 contains 13 residues. V was pared by 10 bases and J by 2 bases, with 14 bases between. The CDR3, as DNA: TGTGCCACCCACCAGCCAGTCAACTATGGCTACACCTTC. This codes for CATHQPVNYGYTF.

The chain recombines TRBV29-1 with TRBJ1-4; no reliable D call. Per the germline V gene, CDR1 is SQVTM and CDR2 is ANQGSEA. The CDR3 totals 14 residues. V was shortened by 4 bases and J by 0 bases, with 9 bases between the two germline ends. As DNA, the CDR3 is TGCAGCGTTGCGGGAGGCGCAACTAATGAAAAACTGTTTTTT. Amino acid sequence: CSVAGGATNEKLFF.

The V and J genes are TRBV5-4 and TRBJ2-5; D might be TRBD2 (5 bases). Germline CDR1 is SGHNT and CDR2 is YYREEE (reference sequence). This CDR3 comprises 17 residues. The V end lost 1 base, the J end lost 1 base, and 17 bases lay between the germline ends. CDR3 in DNA: TGTGCCAGCAGCTTGACCGGGATTTCTGTGGCCCAAGAGACCCAGTACTTC. It encodes CASSLTGISVAQETQYF.

The chain joins TRBV4-1 to TRBJ2-7; D assignment may be TRBD1 or TRBD2 (6 bases each). The V end was cut by 0 bases, the J end by 7 bases, with 22 bases between. The length of the CDR3 is 17 residues. Looked up from germline, CDR1 is MGHRA and CDR2 is YSYEKL. The CDR3 DNA is TGCGCCAGCAGCCAAGATGGAGGGACACTCGTCTTGGGGGAGCAGTACTTC. Translated: CASSQDGGTLVLGEQYF.

The chain carries TRBV28 and TRBJ1-5, with 8 bases fitting TRBD1. CDR1 is MDHEN, CDR2 SYDVKM, per germline. V was pared by 5 bases and J by 0 bases, with 3 bases of the junction left unmatched. The CDR3 is made up of 15 amino acids. CDR3 region: CASSTGGYSNQPQHF. Here the CDR3 DNA reads TGTGCCAGCAGTACAGGGGGTTATAGCAATCAGCCCCAGCATTTT.

This chain joins TRBV19 and TRBJ1-5, with D possibly TRBD1 on 5 matching bases. This CDR3 spans 16 amino acids. Germline CDR1 reads LNHDA; CDR2 reads SQIVND (reference sequence). The V and J ends lost 8 bases and 0 bases respectively, with 17 bases between them. In DNA form, the CDR3 reads TGTGCCAGTCGTACGTGGGGCAGGGCTAGCAATCAGCCCCAGCATTTT. Protein: CASRTWGRASNQPQHF.

The chain employs TRBV6-5 and TRBJ2-7, with 10 bases lining up with TRBD2. V gave up 2 bases and J gave up 6 bases; unmatched junction bases: 7. Germline-derived CDR1 and CDR2 are MNHEY and SVGAGI. The CDR3 contains 15 residues. CDR3 sequence: CASSYQGTSEREQYF. CDR3 DNA sequence: TGTGCCAGCAGTTACCAGGGGACTAGCGAACGCGAGCAGTACTTC.

V gene TRBV5-1 combines with J gene TRBJ2-3, with D unresolved. The germline V and J ends were trimmed by 0 bases and 5 bases, with 1 base remaining between them. Germline CDR1 SGHRS, CDR2 YFSETQ. The length of the CDR3 is 11 residues. In DNA form, the CDR3 reads TGCGCCAGCAGCTTGGAAGATACGCAGTATTTT. Translating gives CASSLEDTQYF. The full variable domain, rest sourced from reference TRBV5-1 and TRBJ2-3, is KAGVTQTPRYLIKTRGQQVTLSCSPISGHRSVSWYQQTPGQGLQFLFEYFSETQRNKGNFPGRFSGRQFSNSRSEMNVSTLELGDSALYLCASSLEDTQYFGPGTRLTVL.

The chain combines TRBV5-1 with TRBJ2-4; D may be TRBD2 (5 bases). V lost 3 bases, J lost 7 bases, and 14 bases lay in between. The CDR3 covers 14 residues. Germline V lookup: CDR1 SGHRS, CDR2 YFSETQ. CDR3 in DNA: TGCGCCAGCAGCTCCGGGGATCCGTTTAACATTCAGTACTTC. Residues: CASSSGDPFNIQYF.

DNA of the CDR3: TGTGCCAGCAGTGTCCTTAGCGGGACGAACACCGGGGAGCTGTTTTTT. Amino acid sequence: CASSVLSGTNTGELFF. This sequence joins TRBV6-1 and TRBJ2-2, with 8 bases lining up with TRBD2. There are 16 residues in the CDR3. After removal of 4 bases from V and 0 bases from J, the junction contained 4 bases not matched to a gene. The germline gives CDR1 MNHNS, CDR2 SASEGT.

J is TRBJ1-4 and V is TRBV18, with TRBD1 as a possible D gene (5 bases). Trimming took 8 bases from V and 3 from J, leaving 7 bases between them. Per germline, CDR1 KGHSH and CDR2 LQKENI. This CDR3 comprises 12 residues. Written as DNA, the CDR3 is TGTGCCAGCAGGGACGCTAATGAAAAACTGTTTTTT. This gives the protein CASRDANEKLFF.

The rearrangement links TRBV7-9 to TRBJ2-3, with TRBD1 as a possible D gene (6 bases). Germline V gene data show CDR1 as SEHNR and CDR2 as FQNEAQ (reference sequence). This CDR3 has 16 amino acids. The V end was cut by 1 base, the J end by 2 bases, with 13 bases between. CDR3 nucleotides: TGTGCCAGCAGCTTAGGAGGACAGCTGCACACAGATACGCAGTATTTT. Translated, it gives CASSLGGQLHTDTQYF.

The rearrangement links TRBV11-3 to TRBJ1-4; 9 bases map to TRBD1. With 4 bases clipped from V and 6 bases from J, the junction kept 6 bases outside the gene matches. The CDR3 spans 15 residues. The V gene's germline CDR1 is SGHNT and CDR2 YENEEA. CDR3 bases: TGTGCCAGCAGCTCAAAGGACAGGGGCGATGAAAAACTGTTTTTT. Translating it yields CASSSKDRGDEKLFF. Filled out from reference TRBV11-3 and TRBJ1-4, the complete variable domain reads EAGVVQSPRYKIIEKKQPVAFWCNPISGHNTLYWYLQNLGQGPELLIRYENEEAVDDSQLPKDRFSAERLKGVDSTLKIQPAELGDSAVYLCASSSKDRGDEKLFFGSGTQLSVL.

The chain has TRBV7-2 and TRBJ2-1; 8 positions agree with TRBD2. Trimming removed 1 base from V and 6 bases from J; junction bases left unmatched: 17. Germline V gives CDR1 SGHTA, CDR2 FQGNSA. The CDR3 contains 19 residues. CDR3 sequence: CASSLDPGSRAGDVNEQFF. CDR3 coding DNA: TGTGCCAGCAGCTTAGACCCAGGATCGAGAGCGGGAGATGTCAATGAGCAGTTCTTC.

This chain connects TRBV7-9 to TRBJ2-7, with D possibly called TRBD1 or TRBD2 (6 bases each). V was trimmed by 5 bases and J by 0 bases, leaving 14 bases between them. The germline V gene has CDR1 SEHNR and CDR2 FQNEAQ (reference sequence). CDR3 length equals 15 residues. DNA of the CDR3: TGTGCCAGCAGCCCCGAGGGGGGCCGCTCCTACGAGCAGTACTTC. It codes for CASSPEGGRSYEQYF.

The genes are TRBV6-9 and TRBJ2-2; 7 bases are a match to TRBD2. This CDR3 is 14 amino acids long. Losses at the gene ends were 5 bases for V and 5 bases for J; bases not matched to a gene: 5. Germline V lookup: CDR1 MNHGY, CDR2 SVAAGI. CDR3 DNA: TGTGCCAGCAGTCCGCTAGCGGATACCGGGGAGCTGTTTTTT. This encodes CASSPLADTGELFF.

The V call is TRBV5-1, the J call TRBJ1-1, with 8 bases identical to TRBD1. The ends lost 2 bases at V and 10 bases at J; junction bases unmatched: 13. Germline assignment: CDR1 SGHRS and CDR2 YFSETQ. This CDR3 has 15 residues. The CDR3 region has the DNA TGCGCCAGCAGCTTCACGCAGGGGGCGATGGGGTCAGCTTTCTTT. Translating it yields CASSFTQGAMGSAFF.

The chain recombines TRBV7-2 with TRBJ2-3; no definite D call. V was cut by 5 bases and J by 3 bases, with 15 bases left in between. Germline V gene lookup returns CDR1 SGHTA and CDR2 FQGNSA. This CDR3 spans 15 amino acids. CDR3 sequence reads: CASSPRLGTTDTQYF. The CDR3 DNA follows: TGTGCCAGCAGCCCCCGACTCGGTACTACAGATACGCAGTATTTT.

The chain is built from TRBV19 and TRBJ1-1; tentative D call: TRBD1 (5 bases). V was trimmed by 4 bases and J by 1 base, leaving 10 bases between them. CDR3 length: 14 amino acids. The germline gives CDR1 LNHDA, CDR2 SQIVND (reference sequence). The DNA for the CDR3 is TGTGCCAGTAGTACCGGGACGGGGAACACTGAAGCTTTCTTT. Translated, it gives CASSTGTGNTEAFF.

The chain joins TRBV6-1 to TRBJ2-3; no firm D call. Germline V lookup: CDR1 MNHNS, CDR2 SASEGT. The V end was cut by 4 bases, the J end by 4 bases, with 15 bases between. The CDR3 length is 15 residues. This CDR3 reads CASSVEELRSDTQYF. Here the CDR3 DNA reads TGTGCCAGCAGTGTAGAAGAGCTGAGGTCAGATACGCAGTATTTT.

The rearrangement links TRBV9 to TRBJ2-7; D call uncertain. V was clipped by 4 bases and J by 6 bases, with 14 bases between them. This CDR3 is 13 amino acids long. CDR1 and CDR2 (germline): SGDLS, YYNGEE. The CDR3 here is CASSLGPFGEQYF. The CDR3, as DNA: TGTGCCAGCAGCCTCGGGCCCTTTGGCGAGCAGTACTTC.

The chain is built from TRBV19 and TRBJ2-5; 9 bases are shared with TRBD2. Germline values: CDR1 LNHDA, CDR2 SQIVND (reference sequence). This CDR3 has 14 amino acids. Losses at the gene ends were 7 bases for V and 5 bases for J; bases not matched to a gene: 8. The CDR3 spells CASKPSGKMETQYF. The CDR3 DNA is TGTGCCAGTAAGCCTAGCGGGAAGATGGAGACCCAGTACTTC.

This chain links TRBV2 with TRBJ2-3; D is perhaps TRBD1 (6 bases). The germline CDR1 and CDR2 sequences are SNHLY and FYNNEI. There are 14 residues in the CDR3. Deletions cut 5 bases from V and 5 bases from J, with 14 bases between. CDR3 nucleotide sequence: TGTGCCAGCAGTCGGACAGATTCGCAAGATACGCAGTATTTT. Protein sequence: CASSRTDSQDTQYF.

This chain connects TRBV28 to TRBJ2-1; 7 bases are a match to TRBD2. The CDR3 runs 12 residues. Germline V gene data show CDR1 as MDHEN and CDR2 as SYDVKM. V shed 7 bases, J shed 9 bases, and the junction held 6 bases outside the gene matches. Here the CDR3 DNA reads TGTGCCAGCAAAAGACGGGAGGTTGAGCAGTTCTTC. Its protein is CASKRREVEQFF.

The chain uses TRBV6-6 and TRBJ2-7; D might be TRBD1 (5 bases). Per germline, CDR1 MNHNY and CDR2 SVGAGI (reference sequence). V lost 6 bases and J 0 bases, leaving 12 bases between the germline ends. This CDR3 has 14 amino acids. CDR3 nucleotides: TGTGCCAGCAGACAGGAACTCCTCTCCTACGAGCAGTACTTC. Encoded protein: CASRQELLSYEQYF.

The gene calls are TRBV7-6 and TRBJ1-5; TRBD1 is a possible D gene (5 bases). The germline V gene encodes CDR1 SGHVS and CDR2 FNYEAQ. Trimming cost V 5 bases and J 4 bases, with 24 bases left between them. The CDR3 covers 18 residues. CDR3 bases: TGTGCCAGCAGCCCCGGGCCGGGGCAGGACCGGAGGAATCAGCCCCAGCATTTT. This sequence encodes CASSPGPGQDRRNQPQHF. Full variable domain (outside the CDR3, taken from reference TRBV7-6 and TRBJ1-5): GAGVSQSPRYKVTKRGQDVALRCDPISGHVSLYWYRQALGQGPEFLTYFNYEAQQDKSGLPNDRFSAERPEGSISTLTIQRTEQRDSAMYRCASSPGPGQDRRNQPQHFGDGTRLSIL.

The rearrangement joins TRBV19 to TRBJ2-2, with TRBD1 matching over 11 bases. The CDR3 is 15 amino acids. Trimming at V came to 5 bases and at J to 4 bases, leaving 3 bases not matched to a gene. Germline assignment: CDR1 LNHDA and CDR2 SQIVND (reference sequence). The CDR3 loop is CASSSGTGGTGELFF. For the CDR3, the DNA is TGTGCCAGTAGTTCCGGGACAGGGGGCACCGGGGAGCTGTTTTTT.

CDR3 sequence (DNA): TGTGCCAGCAGCTTAGAGCAGGGCTTAACTGAAGCTTTCTTT. Its translation is CASSLEQGLTEAFF. J is TRBJ1-1 and V is TRBV7-2, with a possible D match to TRBD1 (5 bases). This CDR3 comprises 14 residues. Trimming took off 1 base at V and 5 bases at J, with 11 bases between the two ends. Per germline, CDR1 SGHTA and CDR2 FQGNSA. Full variable domain (missing parts from reference TRBV7-2 and TRBJ1-1): GAGVSQSPSNKVTEKGKDVELRCDPISGHTALYWYRQSLGQGLEFLIYFQGNSAPDKSGLPSDRFSAERTGGSVSTLTIQRTQQEDSAVYLCASSLEQGLTEAFFGQGTRLTVV.

This clone was detected only once. The V and J genes are TRBV19 and TRBJ1-1, with TRBD1 identical over 9 bases. The CDR3 spans 16 residues. CDR1 is LNHDA and CDR2 is SQIVND in the germline V gene (reference sequence). V was pared by 6 bases and J by 0 bases, with 8 bases of the junction left unmatched. The CDR3 DNA reads as TGTGCCAGTAGGTCGGGGACAGGGACCATGAACACTGAAGCTTTCTTT. Protein: CASRSGTGTMNTEAFF.

The genes are TRBV28 and TRBJ1-1; no definite D call. The V end was cut by 9 bases, the J end by 1 base, with 12 bases between. The CDR3 is 13 amino acids. Looked up from germline, CDR1 is MDHEN and CDR2 is SYDVKM. The CDR3 spells CASTWTANTEAFF. CDR3 coding DNA: TGTGCCAGTACCTGGACGGCGAACACTGAAGCTTTCTTT.